This entry concerns a single TCR beta chain. Its antigen is as yet unknown. At one of its ends the junction is not consistent with the germline gene, which may arise from a read error. Germline assignment: CDR1 ENHRY and CDR2 SYGVKD. CDR3 size: 15 residues. The record originates from a study of blood T cells in healthy people across ages. General study results and limits: The percentage of naive T cells correlated strongly with TCR beta diversity.

Using a J-beta primer mix together with a sample-barcoded 5' primer, a second PCR was run for 7 to 11 cycles. TCRdb fed the 5' RACE reads into MiXCR, producing one record per CDR3 protein. The sample records roughly 900,000 distinct CDR3 sequences, 45% to 50% being singletons. RNA extraction gave at least 5 micrograms of total RNA per sample. The origin of this receptor is a man aged 25-45 years in good health. The sequenced material came from blood. The V and J genes are TRBV10-3 and TRBJ2-5; D perhaps matches TRBD1 (5 bases). CDR3 nucleotide sequence: TGTGCTATCAGTGAGGCGGCCCAGGGCCAAGAGACCCAGTACTTC. Amino acid sequence: CAISEAAQGQETQYF.